This T cell receptor (beta chain) emerged from a study of T cells in Graves' hyperthyroidism and ophthalmopathy. The wider study: Pretreatment peripheral blood was obtained at initial diagnosis. Findings and limits, study-wide: Using 13 V-J features, a model discriminated ophthalmopathy from stable hyperthyroidism.

The investigators amplified TCR beta CDR3 regions from RNA transcripts. Initially, a first-round RT-PCR of the TCR CDR3 employed the HTBI primer set. TCRdb independently ran MiXCR on the multiplex PCR reads; one entry per CDR3 protein. The data show about 690,000 distinct CDR3 sequences, roughly 17% seen once. The authors deemed Graves' hyperthyroidism stable absent ophthalmopathy progression within 18 months. The diagnoses drew upon clinical symptoms, serum thyroxine and TRAb, thyroid ultrasound and orbital computed tomography. This clonotype appeared many times. Its target is unknown. The sample taken for sequencing was blood. The clonotype originates from a man aged 45-65 years with Graves' hyperthyroidism.

CDR3 bases: TGTGCCTGGAGTCCCAGGGGTCACGAAAAACTGTTTTTT. Translated: CAWSPRGHEKLFF. The chain combines TRBV30 with TRBJ1-4; D is possibly TRBD1 (6 bases). CDR3 length: 13 amino acids. V was pared by 2 bases and J by 8 bases, with 12 bases between. Germline CDR1 is GTSNPN and CDR2 is SVGIG (reference sequence).